What follows are 8 T cell receptor beta chains derived from one specimen sequenced in a study of cytomegalovirus exposure and HLA in healthy donors. Sequenced by immunoSEQ multiplex PCR; TCRdb stores in-frame clones only, minus some. The repertoire consists of some 140,000 clones, with around 80% occurring once and the leading ten covering 30%. The sample consisted of PBMCs. These receptors were taken from a man aged 25-40 years in good health and CMV-seropositive.

The genes are TRBV7-3 and TRBJ2-1; 9 bases align to TRBD2. The germline V gene has CDR1 SGHTA and CDR2 FQGTGA. CDR3 length: 16 residues. The V gene end was trimmed by 5 bases and the J gene end by 4 bases; junction bases not matched to a gene: 9. CDR3 sequence reads: CASSLGTSPSYNEQFF. The DNA for the CDR3 is TGTGCCAGCAGCCTAGGGACTAGCCCGTCATACAATGAGCAGTTCTTC.

This chain connects TRBV5-1 to TRBJ2-7; tentative D call: TRBD1 (8 bases). Germline CDR1 reads SGHRS; CDR2 reads YFSETQ. Between the trimmed V and J ends, which lost 3 bases and 3 bases, there was a span of 16 bases. This CDR3 comprises 15 residues. CDR3 DNA: TGCGCCAGCAGCTCGGAACAGGGGGGGGACTACGAGCAGTACTTC. It is translated as CASSSEQGGDYEQYF.

V gene TRBV6-5 combines with J gene TRBJ1-2; tentative D call: TRBD1 (6 bases). Germline CDR1 is MNHEY and CDR2 is SVGAGI. Trimming stripped 5 bases from V and 4 bases from J, with 14 bases between. This CDR3 contains 14 residues. CDR3 in DNA: TGTGCCAGCAGTGGCCAGACAGGAAGCTATGGCTACACCTTC. Translation gives CASSGQTGSYGYTF.

The table lists this clone with a count of one. V is TRBV7-9 and J is TRBJ1-2; D gene ambiguous. The CDR3 extends over 17 amino acids. The germline V gene has CDR1 SEHNR and CDR2 FQNEAQ (reference sequence). V gave up 5 bases and J gave up 3 bases, with 22 bases separating them. The CDR3 DNA follows: TGTGCCAGCAGCATCATATACCCGGGAAAGAATTACTATGGCTACACCTTC. It codes for CASSIIYPGKNYYGYTF.

The chain combines TRBV4-3 with TRBJ1-4, with a possible D match to TRBD1 (6 bases). V shed 1 base and J shed 5 bases, with 11 bases lying between them. Germline-derived CDR1 and CDR2 are LGHNA and YSLEER. The CDR3 length is 15 residues. This CDR3 is CASSQGSGENEKLFF. In DNA form, the CDR3 reads TGCGCCAGCAGCCAAGGCTCAGGGGAAAATGAAAAACTGTTTTTT.

The chain couples TRBV21-1 to TRBJ1-2. TRBV21-1 is tagged as a pseudogene. The CDR3 runs to 13 residues. CDR3 DNA: TGTGCCAGCATCCGGTGGTGGGAGGATGGCTACACCTTC. Translation gives CASIRWWEDGYTF.

The J gene is TRBJ2-1, the V gene TRBV2, with D tentatively TRBD1 (5 bases). Trimming stripped 2 bases from V and 13 bases from J, with 15 bases between. CDR1 and CDR2 from the germline V gene are SNHLY and FYNNEI. CDR3 length: 13 amino acids. CDR3 in amino acids: CASSELREQGQFF. CDR3 coding DNA: TGTGCCAGCAGTGAACTTCGTGAGCAGGGACAGTTCTTC.

The chain is built from TRBV6-5 and TRBJ2-7; D possibly corresponds to TRBD2 (6 bases). This CDR3 is built from 16 residues. Germline CDR1 MNHEY, CDR2 SVGAGI. V was trimmed by 4 bases and J by 3 bases, leaving 19 bases between them. The CDR3 sequence: CASSLTGAGKFYEQYF. Here the CDR3 DNA reads TGTGCCAGCAGTTTAACGGGAGCAGGAAAGTTCTACGAGCAGTACTTC.